This T cell receptor beta chain was identified in a study of cytomegalovirus exposure and HLA in healthy donors. Notes on the study in general: An analysis was carried out at a later point. It showed that HLA-associated TCR beta chains were more clonally expanded than equally common non-associated chains.

Notes on this clone: Its specificity is not known.

In germline, CDR1 is LNHNV, CDR2 YYDKDF (reference sequence). The CDR3 spans 15 residues. The study ran its PCR with 60 Vbeta and 13 Jbeta primers. Using immunoSEQ multiplex PCR, the repertoire was profiled, and TCRdb retains in-frame clones only, with some absent. The table lists about 100,000 clones, roughly 80% of them singletons. This receptor was identified in a male donor in good health and CMV-seropositive. Sequences were obtained from PBMCs. The chain uses TRBV15 and TRBJ2-6; D unresolved. The CDR3 nucleotides are TGTGGCGCCGGAGCCGCCCGCTCTGGGGCCAACGTCCTGACTTTC. Translating it yields CGAGAARSGANVLTF.